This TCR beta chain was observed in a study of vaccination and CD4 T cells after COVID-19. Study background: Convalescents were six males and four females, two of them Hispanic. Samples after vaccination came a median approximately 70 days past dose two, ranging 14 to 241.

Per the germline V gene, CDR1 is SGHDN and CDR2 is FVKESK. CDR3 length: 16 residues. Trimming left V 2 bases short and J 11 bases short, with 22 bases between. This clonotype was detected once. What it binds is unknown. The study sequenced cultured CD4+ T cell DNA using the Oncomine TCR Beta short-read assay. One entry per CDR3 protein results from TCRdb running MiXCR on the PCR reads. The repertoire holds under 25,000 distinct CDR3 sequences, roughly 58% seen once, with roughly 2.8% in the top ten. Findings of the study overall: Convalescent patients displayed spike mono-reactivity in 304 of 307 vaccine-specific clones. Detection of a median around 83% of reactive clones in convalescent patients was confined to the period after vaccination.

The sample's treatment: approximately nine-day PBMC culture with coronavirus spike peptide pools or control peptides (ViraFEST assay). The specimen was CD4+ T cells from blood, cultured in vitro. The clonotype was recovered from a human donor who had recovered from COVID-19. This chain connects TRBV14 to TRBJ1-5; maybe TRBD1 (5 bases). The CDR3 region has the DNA TGTGCCAGCAGCCAACCAAGCGACAGCCCGCTCAGGGCCCAGCATTTT. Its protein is CASSQPSDSPLRAQHF.